Here is one T cell receptor (beta chain) with its context. Its antigen is still unknown. Base qualities are not provided; no much larger clone lies one nucleotide away. TCR CDR3 regions were amplified from genomic DNA by multiplex PCR using the deep immunoSEQ assay. Genomic DNA extracted from each cell subset was distributed evenly over all wells of several immunoSEQ 96-well plates, and each plate served as one replicate. Each replicate PCR for sorted subsets received around 200 ng genomic DNA, equal to about 30,000 T cell genomes. The purified libraries were quantified using a Qubit 3.0 fluorometer, sized with a Bioanalyzer 2100, and then quantified again using the KAPA Library Quantification kit. A separate single-read 150-cycle Illumina NextSeq 550 flow cell was used to sequence each immunoSEQ 96-well plate. From the authors' description of their analysis: The immunoSEQ output contained only junctional sequences without quality scores, so filtering could not match that applied to full-length reads. To assign V/J genes and CDR3, sequences were annotated using PyIR, a Python wrapper for IgBLAST v1.9, with IMGT germline references. Reads were filtered out if the reads had weak V/J assignments (E-value above 1e-6), no CDR3, stop codons, out-of-frame junctions, or ambiguous translated residues. V3J clonotypes were defined as sequences sharing an identical inferred V gene, J gene, and CDR3 amino acid sequence. To compute the percentage overlap between repertoires, the number of shared unique clonotypes was divided by the size of the smaller repertoire. Repertoire richness was assessed with RTK rarefaction, the Chao1 estimator, and Recon v2.1 estimates of unobserved clonotypes. OLGA was used to compute generation probabilities for all TCRbeta clonotypes that the gDNA method yielded from a handful of donors. TCRdb obtained this table from immuneACCESS and retained in-frame rearrangements with V and J assigned. These tables miss some clones; where compared with another copy, unresolved V genes account for less than half of the shortfall, and the remainder is unexplained. The DNA was the basis for D and trimming; V, J and clone size are from that table. This sample is represented by 1 million to 1.2 million clones; 60% to 85% of them were singletons. 0.85% to 1% of the sample rests with the top ten.

This specimen comes from a study of shared clonotypes between healthy human individuals (dated by TCRdb to between 2020 and 2021). Study-wide context: A couple of women and a few men aged 18 to 49 years were included in the cohort. For each donor, CD4 naive and CD4 memory were each given three plates, CD8 naive was given two plates, and CD8 memory was given one plate. To estimate repertoire size and how much clonotype sharing occurs between individuals, the study deeply sequenced the blood TCR repertoires of five healthy adults. To increase sequencing depth and limit assay-specific biases, different laboratories used diverse techniques to prepare libraries and sequence TCR repertoires. Between about 0.9 and 9 billion PBMCs per donor were obtained by leukapheresis. Summary of the overall study and its limitations: Higher generation probabilities were observed for clonotypes shared by all four sorted-subset donors than for non-shared clonotypes. Even with the large sequencing depth, rarefaction of the sorted-subset datasets indicated that sequencing was incomplete. Estimated clonotype richness was generally larger for naive than for memory subsets. Sampling was restricted to blood, and TCR repertoires in tissues likely differ from the TCR repertoires found in blood. About 5% of naive CD4, around 4% of naive CD8, roughly 2.5% of memory CD4, and approximately 0.39% of memory CD8 clonotypes were shared across several donors. Based on pairwise subsampling, the degree of clonotype sharing among donors was expected to be affected by sequencing depth. Because the study included a small number of donors, the genetic and exposure-history diversity represented was limited.

The donors were healthy, HIV-negative adults who had no recently reported acute infections or vaccinations. Only Caucasian adults living in Nashville, Tennessee, USA were represented among the donors. CD4+ T cells were enriched through magnetic negative selection, after which naive cells were positively selected on CD45RA and the remaining negative fraction served as the memory subset. After blood collection by leukapheresis, PBMCs were isolated using Ficoll-Histopaque density gradient centrifugation and then cryopreserved in the vapor phase of liquid nitrogen. Purity and quantity of every magnetically sorted T cell population were checked by analytical flow cytometry. Genomic DNA was isolated from each sorted fraction and quantified by UV absorbance on a Nanodrop 2000c. The TCR originated in a man aged 18-30 years in good health. Some clones in this sample may be carry-over from other donors' samples. Sample: memory CD4+ T cells from PBMCs. What this sample's cell subset or site label stands for: CD45RA-negative fraction.

The CDR3 amino acid sequence is: CASSDGATPYEQYF. The DNA reads TGTGCCAGCAGCGATGGGGCGACTCCCTACGAGCAGTACTTC. The sequence is built from TRBV9 and TRBJ2-7; TRBD1 could be the D gene, as 5 bases match. The germline V gene yields SGDLS for CDR1 and YYNGEE for CDR2. V is cut by 3 bases and J by 2 bases, and the space between the germline ends is 12 bases. The CDR3 covers 14 residues, taking in both the cysteine and the phenylalanine. CDR3 DNA only is kept here, 42 bases in frame from base 1.